Below, one T cell receptor beta chain is given with its context. Its antigen specificity is not known. The record has no base qualities; no much larger clone is one base away. The roughly 38 donors, aged 6 to 90 years, were systemically healthy Caucasian individuals from Russia. Approximately 10 milliliters of peripheral blood were collected from each donor into EDTA-treated Vacutainer tubes. Ficoll-Paque density-gradient centrifugation was used to isolate PBMCs, with at least 6.5 million per sample. Trizol reagent was used to extract total RNA from PBMCs, with at least 5.5 micrograms per sample. For every donor, flow cytometry on a PBMC aliquot measured the percentage of naive CD45RAhigh/CD27high T cells. The data belong to a study of blood T cells in healthy people across ages (dated by TCRdb to 2014 to 2015). Background for the entire study: In model experiments, template switching captured roughly one uniquely barcoded TCR beta cDNA molecule for every two T cells. The study analyzed two additional independent replicas of 1 million unique cDNA reads from the same blood draw for two donors, one aged 18 to 30 and one aged 80 or older. Donors were grouped into four age groups: young (average 16 years), middle-aged (roughly 40), aged (around 56) and long-lived (approximately 75). Using deep sequencing normalized with unique cDNA molecular identifiers, the study measured how TCR beta repertoire diversity changes with age. The paper as a whole reports these results and caveats: Observed TCR beta diversity correlated strongly with the percentage of naive T cells measured by flow cytometry. Bulk unsorted PBMC profiling prevented conclusive comparison of naive and antigen-experienced compartments. Observed TCR beta diversity per million T cells fell roughly linearly with age, and a significant reduction was already apparent by age around 40. Estimates of total diversity based on one million sequenced T cells were considered lower bounds and underestimates. Donor CMV infection status was unknown, potentially confounding age-related changes in expanded clonotypes. Compared with the aged group, the long-lived group had more naive CD4+ T cells, fewer expanded clones and increased TCR diversity, suggesting age selection.

The CDR3 spans 13 residues, from the cysteine through the phenylalanine. Only the CDR3 portion is preserved as DNA: 39 bases, with reading frame beginning at the first base. Per the germline V gene (reference sequence), DFQATT is the CDR1 and SNEGSKA is the CDR2. The library was built by means of 5' RACE. Sequencing instrument: Illumina HiSeq 2500. A second PCR of about 7 to 12 cycles was performed with a sample-barcoded 5' primer and a J-beta primer mix. A template-switch 5' adaptor carrying 12 random nucleotides introduced a unique molecular identifier onto each TCR beta cDNA molecule. At least 2.5 million CDR3-containing paired-end reads were obtained from each sample. First-strand cDNA synthesis was performed from all RNA using the Mint cDNA synthesis kit, with priming by a TRBC-specific oligonucleotide. Following uracil-DNA glycosylase treatment, all cDNA underwent a first 18-cycle PCR with the universal primers M1SS and BC2_uni_R. As for the authors' bioinformatics: Normalization of each sample was performed by random selection of 1 million high-quality reads, each carrying a distinct molecular identifier. Instead of being binned into consensus sequences, reads that shared molecular identifiers were thrown out. MiTCR, run with a Q25 quality threshold and the strictest error-elimination algorithm, handled CDR3 identification, clonotype clustering and error correction. A nonparametric unseen species model with Euler transformation was used to estimate a lower bound on total TCR beta diversity. The raw public data were reprocessed by TCRdb itself: fastp quality trimming at Q25, MiXCR clonotype calling, in-frame beta chains only. Rows matching on CDR3 protein sequence are summarized as one entry with the most common DNA and genes. TCRdb's processing, not the study's, gives the V and J calls here. Counted in this sample were hundreds of thousands of distinct CDR3 sequences; 20% to 25% of them appeared once. Of the sample, roughly 9% is held by the ten largest clones.

The same specimen was also included in a second study, on T cells of mothers and their children. The second study also describes: The donors were nine systemically healthy Caucasian individuals, made up of three mothers and their six children. cDNA synthesis used all of the extracted RNA, with 1.5 ug of RNA in each 15 ul reaction. Sample barcodes and 2-4 random nucleotides were added via the M1S primer in the second PCR. Over 9.5 million TCR beta CDR3 reads were obtained for each mother, and approximately 3 million reads were obtained for each child. Thymic selection shapes the output of TCR recombination in a similar way in related and unrelated pairs, and inherited differences have a minor effect. Normalized repertoire overlap was always slightly but never significantly higher in related than unrelated mother-child pairs. With a sensitivity of about 100 clones per million clonotypes, no persistent microchimeric T cell clones were detected. In the study, deep NGS was used to compare the TCR beta repertoires of mothers and children, and features distinguishing related mother-child pairs from unrelated individuals were sought. Mothers averaged about 40 +/- 4 years of age and children averaged around 10 +/- 4 years. After adapters were ligated using NEBNext reagents, the libraries underwent 100+100 nt paired-end sequencing on an Illumina HiSeq 2000. Mother and child libraries were prepared a month apart and sequenced in separate runs to prevent cross-contamination. For each donor, somewhere between roughly 500,000 and 2,100,000 distinct TCR beta clonotypes were identified. Naive TCR beta clonotypes were estimated from low-frequency clonotypes matched to each donor's FACS-determined naive share, without sorting.

Specimen: blood. The sequence derives from a boy younger than 18 in good health. The V and J segments used are TRBV20-1 and TRBJ2-5, with the D gene tentatively TRBD1 or TRBD2, based on 5 matching bases in each. The J call may not be correct, given that the DNA end is closer to TRBJ2-7. The sequenced DNA: TGCAGTGCTTCTCGGGGCAACTCCTACGAGCAGTACTTC. It translates to CSASRGNSYEQYF.